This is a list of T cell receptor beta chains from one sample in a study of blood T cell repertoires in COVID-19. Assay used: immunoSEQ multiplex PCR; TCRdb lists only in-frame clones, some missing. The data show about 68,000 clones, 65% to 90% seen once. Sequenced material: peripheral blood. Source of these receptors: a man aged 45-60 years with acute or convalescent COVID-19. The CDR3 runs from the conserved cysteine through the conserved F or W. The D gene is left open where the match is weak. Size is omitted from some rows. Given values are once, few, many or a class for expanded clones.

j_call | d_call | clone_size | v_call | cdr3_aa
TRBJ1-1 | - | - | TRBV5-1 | CASSFSEGLNTEAFF
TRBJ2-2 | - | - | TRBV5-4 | CASSLPQGLNTGELFF
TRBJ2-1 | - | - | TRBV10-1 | CASSESAGNPPFF
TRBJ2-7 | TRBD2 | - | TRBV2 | CASSGGGLRYEQYF
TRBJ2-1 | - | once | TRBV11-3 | CASSISRDEQFF
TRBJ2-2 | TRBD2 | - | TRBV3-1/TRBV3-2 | CASSPRTSGGLNTGELFF
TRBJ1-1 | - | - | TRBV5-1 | CASSLDFPQGNTEAFF
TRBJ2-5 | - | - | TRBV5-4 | CASSLGDTEETQYF
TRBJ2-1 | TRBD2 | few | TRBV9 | CASSPRDYSYNEQFF
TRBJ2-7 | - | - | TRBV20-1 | CSASYLSYEQYF
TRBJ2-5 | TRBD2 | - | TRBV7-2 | CASSVGGSQETQYF
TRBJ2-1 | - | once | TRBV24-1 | CATSDWRGGSYNEQFF
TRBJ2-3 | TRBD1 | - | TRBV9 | CASSALPAGGVGPTDTQYF
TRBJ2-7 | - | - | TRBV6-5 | CASGQGLTYEQYF
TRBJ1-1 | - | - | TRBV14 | CASSQDDAVNTEAFF
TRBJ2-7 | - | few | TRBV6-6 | CASSYSGLYEQYF
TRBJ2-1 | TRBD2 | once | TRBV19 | CASSISGRGGQNEQFF
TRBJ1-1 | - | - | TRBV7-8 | CASSLGAGRKGEAFF
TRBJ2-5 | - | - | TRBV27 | CASSVLSSETQYF
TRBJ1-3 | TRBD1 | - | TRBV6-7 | CASSYRGQGNTIYF
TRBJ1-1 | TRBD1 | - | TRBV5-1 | CASSLSRDRGNTEAFF
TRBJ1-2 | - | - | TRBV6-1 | CASSEAPDRLSYGYTF
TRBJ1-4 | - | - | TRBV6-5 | CASSYSLKLRGEKLFF
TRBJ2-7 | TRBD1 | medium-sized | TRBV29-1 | CSVTGQGTLEQYF
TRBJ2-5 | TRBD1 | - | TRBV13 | CASRDSTGAVETQYF
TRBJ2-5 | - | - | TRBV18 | CASSSRDWGETQYF
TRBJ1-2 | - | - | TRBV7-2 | CASSTPNRDGYTF
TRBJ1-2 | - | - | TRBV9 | CASSARVNRNYGYTF
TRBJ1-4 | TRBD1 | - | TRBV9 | CASSASSRGYNEKLFF
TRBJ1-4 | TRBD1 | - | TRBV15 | CATSTISQGNEKLFF
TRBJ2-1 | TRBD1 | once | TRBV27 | CASSPLGTGDEQFF
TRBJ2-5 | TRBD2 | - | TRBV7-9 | CASSFSLAVLETQYF
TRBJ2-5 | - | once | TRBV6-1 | CASSEWSRGWGETQYF
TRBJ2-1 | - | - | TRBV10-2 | CASSEGSRTQQFF
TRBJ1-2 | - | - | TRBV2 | CASSLSRRSYTF
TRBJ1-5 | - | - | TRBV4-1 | CASSQEGGAARAQHF
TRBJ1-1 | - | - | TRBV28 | CASSSGGDTEAFF
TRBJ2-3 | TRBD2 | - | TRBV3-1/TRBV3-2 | CASSQALAAIYTQYF
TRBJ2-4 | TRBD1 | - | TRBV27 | CASSARTGEAKNIQYF
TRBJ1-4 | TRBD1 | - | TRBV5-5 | CASSYTGQGTNEKLFF
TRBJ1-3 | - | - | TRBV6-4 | CASSDGVGGPSGNTIYF
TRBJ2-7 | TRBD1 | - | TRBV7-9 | CASSPRDRGLPREQYF
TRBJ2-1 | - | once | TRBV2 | CASSVSLYNEQFF
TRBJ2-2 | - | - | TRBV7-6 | CASSKTGPNTGELFF
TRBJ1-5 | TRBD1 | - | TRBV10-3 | CAISTGTEGYQPQHF
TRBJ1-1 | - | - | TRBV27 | CASSLYEGLMNTEAFF
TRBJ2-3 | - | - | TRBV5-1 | CASSPGGTTDTQYF
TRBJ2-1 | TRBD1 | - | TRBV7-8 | CASSPGTGTPSNEQFF
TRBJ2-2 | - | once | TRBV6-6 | CASSQSGNTGELFF
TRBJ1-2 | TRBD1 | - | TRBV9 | CASSAGTGYGYTF
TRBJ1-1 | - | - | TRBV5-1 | CASSLGLTDYTEAFF
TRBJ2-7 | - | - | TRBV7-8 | CASSTIPGNPYEQYF
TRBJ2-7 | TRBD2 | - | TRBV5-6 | CASSQGLAGYYEQYF
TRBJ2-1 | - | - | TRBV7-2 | CASSLVGTTGNEQFF
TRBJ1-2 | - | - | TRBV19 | CASSAQGSSGGYTF
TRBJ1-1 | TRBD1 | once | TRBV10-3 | CAISSGQGLDTEAFF
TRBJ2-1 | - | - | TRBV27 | CASSLTLEAANNEQFF